This passage covers 30 T cell receptor beta chains from one sample sequenced in a study of regulatory T cells in long-lasting Graves disease. TCR beta libraries were built with iRepertoire HTBI primers and Arm-PCR of CDR3 regions. Each CDR3 protein is one row after TCRdb ran MiXCR on the multiplex PCR reads. The sample carries 350,000 to 500,000 distinct CDR3 sequences, roughly 17% recorded once. Time point reported: newly diagnosed GD, antithyroid drugs for less than 3 months. Following extraction of RNA from PBMCs, that RNA was used to make the TCR library. The same data also contributed to another study, on T cells in Graves' hyperthyroidism and ophthalmopathy.

Sequencing used peripheral blood mononuclear cells (PBMCs), obtained at new diagnosis, from a patient treated with antithyroid drugs. The receptors here all came from a woman in her thirties with Graves disease.

This clonotype was seen repeatedly, ten times or more. V gene TRBV27 combines with J gene TRBJ2-4, with 9 bases fitting TRBD1. There are 15 residues in the CDR3. Per the germline V gene, CDR1 is MNHEY and CDR2 is SMNVEV (reference sequence). J lost 4 bases, V lost 6 bases, and 7 bases had no gene match. DNA for the CDR3: TGTGCCAGCAGGATGACCGGGACAGGGAAAAACATTCAGTACTTC. Amino acid sequence: CASRMTGTGKNIQYF.

For the CDR3, the DNA is TGCGCCAGCAGTCGGACAGGGAGTTCAGATACGCAGTATTTT. Translated, it gives CASSRTGSSDTQYF. V usage is TRBV5-1 and J usage is TRBJ2-3, with 8 bases matching TRBD1. With 5 bases clipped from V and 4 bases from J, the junction kept 6 bases outside the gene matches. The germline V gene encodes CDR1 SGHRS and CDR2 YFSETQ. The CDR3 length is 14 residues.

This clonotype has ten or more counts. The chain uses TRBV20-1 and TRBJ1-2; D is perhaps TRBD1 (5 bases). V was shortened by 1 base and J by 4 bases, with 10 bases between the two germline ends. There are 13 residues in the CDR3. Germline CDR1 reads DFQATT; CDR2 reads SNEGSKA (reference sequence). CDR3 in DNA: TGCAGTGCTAGAGTCCGGGACCCCTATGGCTACACCTTC. Translation: CSARVRDPYGYTF.

This clonotype came up many times. The genes are TRBV20-1 and TRBJ2-7; TRBD2 matches 7 bases. Looked up from germline, CDR1 is DFQATT and CDR2 is SNEGSKA (reference sequence). With 4 bases clipped from V and 7 bases from J, the junction kept 16 bases outside the gene matches. CDR3 length equals 15 residues. The DNA of the CDR3 is TGCAGTGCTACCTTCGGTAGGGAGGGCCTTGGGGAGCAGTACTTC. Translated, it gives CSATFGREGLGEQYF.

On this clonotype: This clone may be a read error of a much larger clone one base away. The gene calls are TRBV20-1 and TRBJ2-7; 10 positions match TRBD1. Germline CDR1 DFQATT, CDR2 SNEGSKA (reference sequence). The length of the CDR3 is 12 residues. In DNA form, the CDR3 reads TGCGGTGCTAGTCGGACAGGGGGGGAGCAGTACTTC. Residues: CGASRTGGEQYF.

With regard to this clonotype: The CDR3 does not end in the conserved phenylalanine or tryptophan, so this is likely a read error. V gene TRBV28 combines with J gene TRBJ2-5, with TRBD2 identical over 14 bases. The CDR3 loop spans 17 amino acids. Germline values: CDR1 MDHEN, CDR2 SYDVKM. The junction had 9 bases not matched to a gene; V was cut back by 4 bases and J by 5 bases. The DNA of the CDR3 is TGTGCCAGCAGTTCTCCGGGACTAGCGGGAGCCTGGGAGACCCAGTACTCC. Protein: CASSSPGLAGAWETQYS.

The genes are TRBV20-1 and TRBJ2-7; D possibly corresponds to TRBD2 (6 bases). V lost 7 bases, J lost 10 bases, and 14 bases lay in between. The CDR3 is made up of 10 amino acids. The germline gives CDR1 DFQATT, CDR2 SNEGSKA (reference sequence). CDR3 coding DNA: TGCAGTGTCGGGAGTTCCGAACAGTACTTC. This codes for CSVGSSEQYF.

This clonotype was detected a few times. The rearrangement joins TRBV3-1 to TRBJ2-1; D is unclear. The CDR3 contains 14 residues. The V gene's germline CDR1 is LGHDT and CDR2 YNNKEL (reference sequence). V shed 1 base and J shed 8 bases, with 12 bases lying between them. The CDR3 region is CASSQAALVHEQFF. DNA for the CDR3: TGTGCCAGCAGCCAAGCCGCCTTGGTTCATGAGCAGTTCTTC.

This chain uses TRBV7-8 with TRBJ2-1; no firm D call. V dropped 3 bases and J dropped 2 bases, with 11 bases sitting between them. CDR3 size: 15 residues. The germline V gene encodes CDR1 SGHVS and CDR2 FQNEAQ. The CDR3 region is CASSLADVAYNEQFF. The DNA of the CDR3 is TGTGCCAGCAGCTTGGCCGATGTGGCCTACAATGAGCAGTTCTTC.

This clonotype was counted at least ten times. This chain links TRBV7-3 with TRBJ2-1; the match to TRBD2 covers 12 bases. This CDR3 has 14 amino acids. The V and J ends lost 6 bases and 7 bases, in that order; junction bases with no gene match: 4. The germline CDR1 and CDR2 sequences are SGHTA and FQGTGA. The DNA of the CDR3 is TGTGCCAGCAGTCTAGCGGGAGGGCCAAATGAGCAGTTCTTC. It translates to CASSLAGGPNEQFF.

This clonotype was detected a few times. The V gene is TRBV12-3 or TRBV12-4, the J gene TRBJ2-6, with D perhaps matching TRBD2 (6 bases). CDR3 length: 18 residues. V was shortened by 5 bases and J by 0 bases, with 17 bases between the two germline ends. CDR3 nucleotides: TGTGCCAGCAGTCCCGCTTCCCGGGGGAGCTCTGGGGCCAACGTCCTGACTTTC. Its translation: CASSPASRGSSGANVLTF.

Many counts were recorded for this clonotype. The chain carries TRBV27 and TRBJ1-4, with TRBD1 identical over 10 bases. Germline V CDR1 and CDR2: MNHEY, SMNVEV (reference sequence). J was trimmed by 7 bases and V by 5 bases; bases with no gene match: 7. This CDR3 spans 15 amino acids. CDR3: CASSQPGTGVEKLFF. The DNA of the CDR3 is TGTGCCAGCAGTCAACCCGGGACAGGGGTTGAAAAACTGTTTTTT.

This clonotype was detected only a few times. V gene TRBV5-1 combines with J gene TRBJ2-7; 8 bases map to TRBD1. The length of the CDR3 is 15 residues. V lost 1 base to trimming and J lost 2 bases; unmatched junction nucleotides: 5. CDR1 and CDR2 (germline): SGHRS, YFSETQ. The chain's CDR3 is CASSLWTGSAYEQYF. As DNA, the CDR3 is TGCGCCAGCAGCTTGTGGACAGGGTCAGCCTACGAGCAGTACTTC.

This clonotype was detected ten times or more. This rearrangement joins TRBV7-3 to TRBJ2-1; 9 nucleotides line up with TRBD2. The CDR3 contains 15 residues. Germline assignment: CDR1 SGHTA and CDR2 FQGTGA. V dropped 2 bases and J dropped 10; count of bases not matched to a gene: 9. CDR3 nucleotides: TGTGCCAGCAGCTTATCCCGGGACCTAGCGGGAGAGCAGTTCTTC. As protein: CASSLSRDLAGEQFF.

This clonotype was seen ten or more times. The DNA for the CDR3 is TGTGCCAGCTGCACAGGGGGTGTCTATGGCTACACCTTC. Translation gives CASCTGGVYGYTF. The chain recombines TRBV2 with TRBJ1-2, with 8 positions matching TRBD1. This CDR3 region has 13 residues. In germline, CDR1 is SNHLY, CDR2 FYNNEI. The ends lost 8 bases at V and 4 bases at J; junction bases unmatched: 6.

The gene calls are TRBV28 and TRBJ1-1; 7 bases are shared with TRBD1. The CDR3 contains 16 residues. The germline gives CDR1 MDHEN, CDR2 SYDVKM. Trimming at V came to 3 bases and at J to 1 base, leaving 8 bases not matched to a gene. The CDR3 region has the DNA TGTGCCAGCAGTTTTCAGGGGGGGGCGCCGAACACTGAAGCTTTCTTT. Residues: CASSFQGGAPNTEAFF.

This clonotype showed up many times. This chain uses TRBV3-1 with TRBJ2-1, with D uncertain. Germline loops: CDR1 LGHDT, CDR2 YNNKEL (reference sequence). The V gene lost 6 bases and the J gene lost 5 bases, with 11 bases spanning the gap. This CDR3 has 13 amino acids. The DNA for the CDR3 is TGTGCCAGCAGTCGCATATCTAACAATGAGCAGTTCTTC. This encodes CASSRISNNEQFF.

This clonotype was observed many times. The CDR3 reads CSVEGQGKTGANVLTF. The CDR3 coding sequence is TGCAGCGTTGAAGGGCAGGGTAAAACTGGGGCCAACGTCCTGACTTTC. The chain couples TRBV29-1 to TRBJ2-6, with D possibly matching TRBD1 (5 bases). V shed 1 base and J shed 2 bases, with 12 bases lying between them. Germline V gives CDR1 SQVTM, CDR2 ANQGSEA. The CDR3 has 16 amino acids.

The chain uses TRBV6-1 and TRBJ1-6; tentatively, D is TRBD1 (5 bases). This CDR3 has 18 residues. Between the trimmed V and J ends, which lost 1 base and 7 bases, there was a span of 20 bases. Germline values: CDR1 MNHNS, CDR2 SASEGT. The CDR3 here is CASSEDMGDPGGNSPLHF. As DNA, the CDR3 is TGTGCCAGCAGTGAAGACATGGGGGACCCGGGCGGGAATTCACCCCTCCACTTT.

The chain combines TRBV19 with TRBJ1-1; TRBD1 agrees at 9 bases. The germline V gene encodes CDR1 LNHDA and CDR2 SQIVND (reference sequence). With 7 bases clipped from V and 4 bases from J, the junction kept 4 bases outside the gene matches. This CDR3 spans 13 amino acids. Written as DNA, the CDR3 is TGTGCCAGTATCGGACAGGGGACCACTGAAGCTTTCTTT. Translation: CASIGQGTTEAFF.

CDR3 sequence reads: CASSTRTGFPARELFF. For the CDR3, the DNA is TGTGCCAGCAGCACCCGGACAGGGTTCCCTGCCAGGGAGCTGTTTTTT. This chain joins TRBV7-9 and TRBJ2-2, with 8 nucleotides matching TRBD1. The germline V gene encodes CDR1 SEHNR and CDR2 FQNEAQ (reference sequence). The length of the CDR3 is 16 residues. The V and J ends lost 5 bases and 9 bases, in that order; junction bases with no gene match: 14.

This clonotype appeared many times. V is TRBV11-2 and J is TRBJ2-2; the D is unclear. The V and J ends lost 6 bases and 9 bases respectively, with 14 bases between them. The germline gives CDR1 SGHAT, CDR2 FQNNGV. The CDR3 is 13 amino acids. The CDR3: CASSSRPGRELFF. CDR3 nucleotides: TGTGCCAGCAGTTCAAGACCAGGCCGGGAGCTGTTTTTT.

This clonotype showed up many times. The chain is built from TRBV6-4 and TRBJ1-1, with TRBD1 as a possible D gene (5 bases). This CDR3 is 15 amino acids long. Germline assignment: CDR1 MRHNA and CDR2 SNTAGT. V lost 5 bases, J lost 1 base, and 14 bases lay in between. CDR3 coding DNA: TGTGCCAGCAGTCCCACACGGGGGTCGAACACTGAAGCTTTCTTT. Protein: CASSPTRGSNTEAFF.

V and J are TRBV28 and TRBJ2-3; D remains unclear. Trimming stripped 6 bases from V and 5 bases from J, with 6 bases between. The length of the CDR3 is 11 residues. Per the germline V gene, CDR1 is MDHEN and CDR2 is SYDVKM. This chain's CDR3 is CASRGRDTQYF. CDR3 coding DNA: TGTGCCAGCAGAGGTAGAGATACGCAGTATTTT.

This clonotype came up many times. V usage is TRBV3-1 and J usage is TRBJ2-3; D possibly corresponds to TRBD2 (5 bases). Trimming took 1 base from V and 6 from J, leaving 11 bases between them. The CDR3 covers 14 residues. Germline CDR1 and CDR2: LGHDT and YNNKEL (reference sequence). The CDR3, as DNA: TGTGCCAGCAGCCAAGGGACGGGGAGTGATACGCAGTATTTT. Protein product: CASSQGTGSDTQYF.

Remarks on this clonotype: A much larger clone is a single base away; this may be a read error. The CDR3, as DNA: TGTGCCAGCAGTTACTTGGGGGTTGGTGAGCAGTTCTTC. This sequence encodes CASSYLGVGEQFF. The rearrangement joins TRBV6-5 to TRBJ2-1, with D perhaps being TRBD1 or TRBD2 (5 bases each). CDR1 and CDR2 from the germline V gene are MNHEY and SVGAGI. V gave up 1 base and J gave up 9 bases, with 10 bases separating them. The CDR3 is 13 residues long.

Ten or more counts support this clonotype. V is TRBV28 and J is TRBJ2-5; D remains ambiguous. The CDR3 extends over 16 amino acids. The V gene lost 5 bases and the J gene lost 4 bases, with 20 bases spanning the gap. Germline values: CDR1 MDHEN, CDR2 SYDVKM. The CDR3 reads CASSASSGWGSETQYF. CDR3 DNA: TGTGCCAGCAGTGCCTCCTCAGGTTGGGGATCAGAGACCCAGTACTTC.

This clonotype was picked up a small number of times. The gene calls are TRBV7-2 and TRBJ2-5; 10 bases agree with TRBD2. The germline V gene encodes CDR1 SGHTA and CDR2 FQGNSA. With V trimmed by 1 base and J by 1 base, 6 bases remained unmatched. The CDR3 is 17 amino acids. The CDR3 nucleotides read TGTGCCAGCAGCTTAGTTCAAGCGGGAGGGCCCCAAGAGACCCAGTACTTC. The encoded protein is CASSLVQAGGPQETQYF.

V usage is TRBV4-1 and J usage is TRBJ1-1; TRBD1 might be the D (6 bases). This CDR3 region has 16 residues. Trimming stripped 3 bases from V and 1 base from J, with 15 bases between. Germline CDR1 and CDR2: MGHRA and YSYEKL. The CDR3 DNA reads as TGCGCCAGCAGCCATCCCCGGGGGGGGCCGAACACTGAAGCTTTCTTT. Its protein product is CASSHPRGGPNTEAFF.

This clonotype was seen repeatedly, ten times or more. The chain recombines TRBV14 with TRBJ1-1; no reliable D call. The V end was cut by 1 base, the J end by 2 bases, with 8 bases between. The CDR3 runs 14 residues. The germline V gene encodes CDR1 SGHDN and CDR2 FVKESK. The CDR3 is CASSQVHINTEAFF. CDR3 coding DNA: TGTGCCAGCAGCCAAGTGCACATAAACACTGAAGCTTTCTTT.